This is a list of T cell receptor beta chains from one sample in a study of T cells in narcolepsy. Produced via immunoSEQ multiplex PCR; TCRdb's table is partial and in-frame only. The sample has about 35,000 clones; around 80% are singletons. The sample taken for sequencing was memory (CD45RA-) CD4+ T cells from blood. The receptors stem from a human donor in good health. Each CDR3 is given with its conserved first and last residue. Fields, in order: J gene, clone size, D gene, V gene, CDR3 protein, CDR3 DNA. The D gene is left open where the match is weak. Not every row has a clone size; where given, it reads once, few, many or a size class.

j_gene: TRBJ1-4; abundance: .; d_gene: .; v_gene: TRBV19; CDR3aa: CASSVDPRRGTNEKLFF; CDR3nt: TGTGCCAGTAGTGTGGATCCGCGGAGGGGAACTAATGAAAAACTGTTTTTT
j_gene: TRBJ1-2; abundance: .; d_gene: TRBD1; v_gene: TRBV4-2; CDR3aa: CASSQPDRESYGYTF; CDR3nt: TGTGCCAGCAGCCAACCCGACAGGGAGTCCTATGGCTACACCTTC
j_gene: TRBJ2-5; abundance: .; d_gene: TRBD2; v_gene: TRBV7-2; CDR3aa: CASSLAGGRARETQYF; CDR3nt: TGTGCCAGCAGTCTTGCTGGCGGGAGGGCCCGGGAGACCCAGTACTTC
j_gene: TRBJ2-7; abundance: .; d_gene: .; v_gene: TRBV7-2; CDR3aa: CASSYTGRQYF; CDR3nt: TGTGCCAGCAGCTACACGGGAAGACAGTACTTC
j_gene: TRBJ2-7; abundance: once; d_gene: .; v_gene: TRBV28; CDR3aa: CASSFGVLSYEQYF; CDR3nt: TGTGCCAGCAGTTTTGGGGTCCTCTCCTACGAGCAGTACTTC
j_gene: TRBJ1-1; abundance: .; d_gene: .; v_gene: TRBV5-1; CDR3aa: CASSFKGQNTEAFF; CDR3nt: TGCGCCAGCAGCTTTAAGGGACAGAACACTGAAGCTTTCTTT
j_gene: TRBJ2-1; abundance: .; d_gene: .; v_gene: TRBV5-4; CDR3aa: CASSFSRGRTGEQFF; CDR3nt: TGTGCCAGCAGCTTTTCCCGGGGACGGACGGGTGAGCAGTTCTTC
j_gene: TRBJ1-4; abundance: .; d_gene: .; v_gene: TRBV7-9; CDR3aa: CASSLALDEKLFF; CDR3nt: TGTGCCAGCAGCTTAGCGCTGGATGAAAAACTGTTTTTT
j_gene: TRBJ1-2; abundance: .; d_gene: .; v_gene: TRBV5-6; CDR3aa: CASSRRANYGYTF; CDR3nt: TGTGCCAGCAGTCGCAGGGCCAACTATGGCTACACCTTC
j_gene: TRBJ1-5; abundance: .; d_gene: TRBD1; v_gene: TRBV6-6; CDR3aa: CAIGTGKPQHF; CDR3nt: TGTGCCATCGGGACAGGGAAGCCCCAGCATTTT
j_gene: TRBJ2-1; abundance: .; d_gene: .; v_gene: TRBV11-1; CDR3aa: CASSPLRVEQFF; CDR3nt: TGTGCCAGCAGCCCACTCAGGGTTGAGCAGTTCTTC
j_gene: TRBJ2-1; abundance: .; d_gene: TRBD1; v_gene: TRBV27; CDR3aa: CASSSGQGLGLNEQFF; CDR3nt: TGTGCCAGCAGTTCAGGACAGGGATTGGGATTGAATGAGCAGTTCTTC
j_gene: TRBJ1-5; abundance: .; d_gene: TRBD1; v_gene: TRBV7-2; CDR3aa: CASSLVRRTGDNQPQHF; CDR3nt: TGTGCCAGCAGCTTAGTACGGCGGACAGGGGACAATCAGCCCCAGCATTTT
j_gene: TRBJ2-3; abundance: .; d_gene: TRBD2; v_gene: TRBV14; CDR3aa: CASSRLAGAITDTQYF; CDR3nt: TGTGCCAGCAGCCGTCTAGCGGGGGCAATCACAGATACGCAGTATTTT
j_gene: TRBJ1-2; abundance: .; d_gene: .; v_gene: TRBV5-6; CDR3aa: CASSRKGHSRDGYGYTF; CDR3nt: TGTGCCAGCAGCCGGAAGGGACATTCTAGGGACGGCTATGGCTACACCTTC
j_gene: TRBJ1-5; abundance: .; d_gene: TRBD1; v_gene: TRBV19; CDR3aa: CASTRGSGNQPQHF; CDR3nt: TGTGCCAGCACCAGGGGGTCGGGCAATCAGCCCCAGCATTTT
j_gene: TRBJ2-1; abundance: few; d_gene: .; v_gene: TRBV19; CDR3aa: CASSISGTTYNEQFF; CDR3nt: TGTGCCAGTAGTATCTCCGGGACAACCTACAATGAGCAGTTCTTC
j_gene: TRBJ2-1; abundance: .; d_gene: .; v_gene: TRBV7-2; CDR3aa: CASSPRLNEQFF; CDR3nt: TGTGCCAGCAGCCCTCGGTTAAATGAGCAGTTCTTC
j_gene: TRBJ2-7; abundance: .; d_gene: TRBD1; v_gene: TRBV28; CDR3aa: CASSLYQGAREQYF; CDR3nt: TGTGCCAGCAGTTTATATCAGGGGGCGAGGGAGCAGTACTTC
j_gene: TRBJ2-3; abundance: .; d_gene: TRBD2; v_gene: TRBV4-3; CDR3aa: CASSQESGRVTDTQYF; CDR3nt: TGCGCCAGCAGCCAAGAAAGCGGGAGGGTGACAGATACGCAGTATTTT
j_gene: TRBJ1-1; abundance: .; d_gene: TRBD1; v_gene: TRBV18; CDR3aa: CASSPDRAPGTEAFF; CDR3nt: TGTGCCAGCTCACCTGACAGGGCCCCTGGCACTGAAGCTTTCTTT
j_gene: TRBJ1-5; abundance: few; d_gene: .; v_gene: TRBV6-5; CDR3aa: CASRGVGAGQPQHF; CDR3nt: TGTGCCAGCAGGGGGGTTGGCGCCGGGCAGCCCCAGCATTTT
j_gene: TRBJ2-7; abundance: .; d_gene: TRBD1; v_gene: TRBV5-1; CDR3aa: CASSLGTGWDHEQYF; CDR3nt: TGCGCCAGCAGCTTGGGGACAGGGTGGGACCACGAGCAGTACTTC
j_gene: TRBJ1-1; abundance: .; d_gene: TRBD1; v_gene: TRBV19; CDR3aa: CASSAWDRGSEAFF; CDR3nt: TGTGCCAGTAGTGCTTGGGACAGGGGGTCTGAAGCTTTCTTT
j_gene: TRBJ2-2; abundance: once; d_gene: TRBD1; v_gene: TRBV23-1; CDR3aa: CASTPGQVNTGELFF; CDR3nt: TGCGCCAGCACCCCGGGACAGGTGAACACCGGGGAGCTGTTTTTT
j_gene: TRBJ1-6; abundance: few; d_gene: .; v_gene: TRBV11-2; CDR3aa: CASSFLEYSPLHF; CDR3nt: TGTGCCAGCAGCTTCTTAGAATATTCACCCCTCCACTTT
j_gene: TRBJ1-5; abundance: once; d_gene: TRBD1; v_gene: TRBV30; CDR3aa: CAWGQGGQPQHF; CDR3nt: TGTGCCTGGGGACAGGGGGGACAGCCCCAGCATTTT
j_gene: TRBJ2-7; abundance: .; d_gene: .; v_gene: TRBV7-5; CDR3aa: CVGSLVTGGPYEQYF; CDR3nt: TGTGTCGGAAGCTTAGTGACGGGAGGGCCCTACGAGCAGTACTTC
j_gene: TRBJ1-2; abundance: few; d_gene: .; v_gene: TRBV4-2; CDR3aa: CASSQDQGVGGYTF; CDR3nt: TGTGCCAGCAGCCAAGATCAAGGGGTCGGCGGCTACACCTTC
j_gene: TRBJ1-1; abundance: .; d_gene: .; v_gene: TRBV7-7; CDR3aa: CASSRGLNTEAFF; CDR3nt: TGTGCCAGCAGCCGTGGATTAAACACTGAAGCTTTCTTT
j_gene: TRBJ1-2; abundance: .; d_gene: .; v_gene: TRBV2; CDR3aa: CASGGNNGYTF; CDR3nt: TGTGCCAGCGGGGGGAATAATGGCTACACCTTC
j_gene: TRBJ2-7; abundance: .; d_gene: .; v_gene: TRBV5-1; CDR3aa: CASSLGLSSEQYF; CDR3nt: TGCGCCAGCAGTCTGGGGCTCTCTAGCGAGCAGTACTTC
j_gene: TRBJ1-4; abundance: .; d_gene: TRBD1; v_gene: TRBV7-2; CDR3aa: CASSLGTGGEKLFF; CDR3nt: TGTGCCAGCAGCTTAGGGACAGGGGGCGAAAAACTGTTTTTT
j_gene: TRBJ2-3; abundance: .; d_gene: .; v_gene: TRBV18; CDR3aa: CASSPGGLTDTQYF; CDR3nt: TGTGCCAGCTCCCCGGGGGGCCTCACAGATACGCAGTATTTT
j_gene: TRBJ2-3; abundance: few; d_gene: .; v_gene: TRBV19; CDR3aa: CATREGRTDTQYF; CDR3nt: TGTGCCACCCGAGAGGGGCGCACAGATACGCAGTATTTT
j_gene: TRBJ2-1; abundance: .; d_gene: .; v_gene: TRBV19; CDR3aa: CASSYGGLKLSNEQFF; CDR3nt: TGTGCCAGTAGTTACGGGGGCTTAAAGCTGAGCAATGAGCAGTTCTTC
j_gene: TRBJ1-5; abundance: .; d_gene: .; v_gene: TRBV7-2; CDR3aa: CASSPWKGSQPQHF; CDR3nt: TGTGCCAGCAGCCCCTGGAAAGGGAGTCAGCCCCAGCATTTT
j_gene: TRBJ1-1; abundance: .; d_gene: .; v_gene: TRBV19; CDR3aa: CASSIAAENTEAFF; CDR3nt: TGTGCCAGTAGTATAGCAGCGGAGAACACTGAAGCTTTCTTT
j_gene: TRBJ2-7; abundance: once; d_gene: .; v_gene: TRBV7-9; CDR3aa: CASSHTGPGYEQYF; CDR3nt: TGTGCCAGCAGCCACACAGGACCCGGCTACGAGCAGTACTTC
j_gene: TRBJ2-7; abundance: .; d_gene: TRBD2; v_gene: TRBV4-1; CDR3aa: CASSQGLAGGRFEQYF; CDR3nt: TGCGCCAGCAGCCAAGGGTTGGCGGGAGGGCGTTTCGAGCAGTACTTC
j_gene: TRBJ2-5; abundance: .; d_gene: .; v_gene: TRBV18; CDR3aa: CASSPERRGKTQYF; CDR3nt: TGTGCCAGCTCACCGGAGAGGAGGGGAAAGACCCAGTACTTC
j_gene: TRBJ2-3; abundance: .; d_gene: TRBD2; v_gene: TRBV27; CDR3aa: CASSLRAGLVSPGTQYF; CDR3nt: TGTGCCAGCAGTTTAAGGGCGGGACTAGTTTCCCCGGGTACGCAGTATTTT
j_gene: TRBJ1-5; abundance: .; d_gene: .; v_gene: TRBV6-5; CDR3aa: CASLAVTGSNQPQHF; CDR3nt: TGTGCCAGCCTAGCCGTTACAGGGAGCAATCAGCCCCAGCATTTT
j_gene: TRBJ1-1; abundance: .; d_gene: TRBD1; v_gene: TRBV2; CDR3aa: CASNARSDQGGEAFF; CDR3nt: TGTGCCAGCAATGCCCGCTCAGACCAGGGGGGTGAAGCTTTCTTT
j_gene: TRBJ2-5; abundance: .; d_gene: .; v_gene: TRBV7-6; CDR3aa: CASSWQEIQETQYF; CDR3nt: TGTGCCAGCAGCTGGCAGGAGATCCAAGAGACCCAGTACTTC
j_gene: TRBJ2-1; abundance: .; d_gene: .; v_gene: TRBV6-4; CDR3aa: CASSLREYNEQFF; CDR3nt: TGTGCCAGCAGCCTCAGGGAGTACAATGAGCAGTTCTTC
j_gene: TRBJ1-2; abundance: few; d_gene: TRBD1; v_gene: TRBV25-1; CDR3aa: CASSIGTESNYGYTF; CDR3nt: TGTGCCAGCAGTATCGGGACAGAAAGTAACTATGGCTACACCTTC
j_gene: TRBJ1-1; abundance: once; d_gene: TRBD1; v_gene: TRBV12-5; CDR3aa: CASGSGTGNTEAFF; CDR3nt: TGTGCTAGTGGCTCCGGGACAGGGAACACTGAAGCTTTCTTT
j_gene: TRBJ1-1; abundance: .; d_gene: .; v_gene: TRBV27; CDR3aa: CASSLQGSNTEAFF; CDR3nt: TGTGCCAGCAGTTTACAGGGGTCGAACACTGAAGCTTTCTTT
j_gene: TRBJ2-2; abundance: .; d_gene: TRBD1; v_gene: TRBV6-5; CDR3aa: CASRSGGSTGELFF; CDR3nt: TGTGCCAGCAGGTCAGGGGGAAGCACCGGGGAGCTGTTTTTT
j_gene: TRBJ1-3; abundance: .; d_gene: .; v_gene: TRBV5-1; CDR3aa: CASSPGGGGNTIYF; CDR3nt: TGCGCCAGCAGCCCGGGAGGTGGTGGAAACACCATATATTTT
j_gene: TRBJ2-3; abundance: .; d_gene: TRBD1; v_gene: TRBV5-6; CDR3aa: CASSLARGQGATDTQYF; CDR3nt: TGTGCCAGCAGCTTGGCCCGGGGACAGGGGGCGACAGATACGCAGTATTTT